This paragraph reports one T cell receptor (beta chain). A much larger clone lies a single base off, so this may be a read error. TCR beta cDNA was reverse-transcribed from about 500 ng of total RNA. The reaction used a constant-region primer and ProtoScript II reverse transcriptase. Three nested multiplex PCR rounds of slightly modified ARM-PCR generated TCR beta libraries. Forward primers for TRBV1-TRBV30 and a C-beta reverse primer served the first two PCR rounds, at about 11 cycles each. TCRdb ran MiXCR on the multiplex PCR reads and lists one entry per CDR3 protein. The table has 310,000 or so distinct CDR3 sequences, roughly 60% seen once. Unsorted whole blood supplied the RNA, and germline DNA was extracted too. The collection of approximately 4.1 milliliters of peripheral blood preceded surgery. CDR3 length: 16 residues. Looked up from germline, CDR1 is MNHNS and CDR2 is SASEGT. Losses at the gene ends were 9 bases for V and 6 bases for J; bases not matched to a gene: 18.

The sample comes from a study of tumor-infiltrating lymphocytes in primary liver carcinoma. The sequenced sample consisted of peripheral blood. This TCR was sampled from a woman in her thirties with primary liver carcinoma and hepatitis B virus infection. The chain combines TRBV6-1 with TRBJ2-7, with 9 bases aligning to TRBD1. The CDR3: CARRTPGTGPSGEQYF. DNA for the CDR3: TGTGCCAGAAGGACTCCCGGGACAGGGCCTTCGGGCGAGCAGTACTTC.